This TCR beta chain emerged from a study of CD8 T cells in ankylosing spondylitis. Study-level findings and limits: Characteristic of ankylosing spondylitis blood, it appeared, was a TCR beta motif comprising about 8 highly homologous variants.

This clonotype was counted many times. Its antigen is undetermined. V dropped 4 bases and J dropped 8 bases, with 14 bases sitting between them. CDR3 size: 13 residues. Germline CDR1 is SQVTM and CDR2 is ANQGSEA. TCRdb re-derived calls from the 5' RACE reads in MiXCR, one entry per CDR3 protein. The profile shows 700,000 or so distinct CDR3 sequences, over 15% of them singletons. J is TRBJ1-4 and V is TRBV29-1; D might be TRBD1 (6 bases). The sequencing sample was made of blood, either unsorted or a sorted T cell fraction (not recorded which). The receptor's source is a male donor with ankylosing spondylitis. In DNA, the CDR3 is TGCAGCGTTGGAGGCAGGGGAGGGGAAAAACTGTTTTTT. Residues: CSVGGRGGEKLFF. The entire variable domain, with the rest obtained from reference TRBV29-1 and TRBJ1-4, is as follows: SAVISQKPSRDICQRGTSLTIQCQVDSQVTMMFWYRQQPGQSLTLIATANQGSEATYESGFVIDKFPISRPNLTFSTLTVSNMSPEDSSIYLCSVGGRGGEKLFFGSGTQLSVL.